This T cell receptor beta chain originates from a study of STAT5B mutations in CD4+ large granular lymphocyte leukemia. Turning to this clone: Its antigen remains unknown.

Study results and caveats: 8/27 top patient clones versus 2/35 control clones were TRBV06-family. Without putative leukemic clones, patient CD4-sorted repertoires remained more clonal than healthy CD4+ repertoires.

The authors' processing: The detection floor for productive clonotype frequency was 2.59 x 10-5. Method: immunoSEQ multiplex PCR; TCRdb's copy keeps in-frame clones and lacks some. From that table come the V and J calls and clone size; the DNA was used to work out D and trimming. Of 48,000 or so clones listed, roughly 70% are singletons. Trimming shortened V by 5 bases and J by 0 bases, and 13 bases separated the two germline ends. The CDR3 has 15 amino acids. Germline CDR1 and CDR2: MNHEY and SVGAGI. This receptor was identified in a human donor in good health. The source material was CD4+ T cells from blood buffy coats. The rearrangement uses TRBV6-5 and TRBJ1-1; perhaps TRBD1 as D (6 bases). In DNA, the CDR3 is TGTGCCAGCAGTCTAGCTAGGGGGATGAACACTGAAGCTTTCTTT. It specifies CASSLARGMNTEAFF.